The source of this TCR beta chain is a study of shared clonotypes between healthy human individuals. Study-wide background: Aged 18 to 49, the donors were a couple of women and a few men.

Germline-derived CDR1 and CDR2 are SGDLS and YYNGEE. V shed 4 bases and J 2 bases; nucleotides not matched to a gene: 11. The CDR3 contains 16 residues. Naive-designated CD8 cells lacked CD45RO, were positively enriched for CCR7, and omitted terminally differentiated effector memory CD45RA+ cells. This clone was picked up one time. Assay: immunoSEQ multiplex PCR; the TCRdb copy retains only in-frame clones and omits some. The sample contains 800,000 to 950,000 clones, around 96% of which appear only once. This chain links TRBV9 with TRBJ2-5; TRBD2 matches at 7 bases. The source is a man aged 25 to 40 in good health. The sequencing sample was made of naive CD8+ T cells sorted from blood. The CDR3 DNA reads TGTGCCAGCAGCCCAGGAGCCGGGACTATTCAAGAGACCCAGTACTTC. Amino acid sequence: CASSPGAGTIQETQYF.